A single sample is the source of the 30 T cell receptor beta chains below, sequenced in a study of T-cell memory formation after mild COVID-19. Via MiXCR, TCRdb re-called the 5' RACE reads, giving one row per CDR3 protein. Of approximately 350,000 distinct CDR3 sequences detected, over 10% appear once; the ten largest clones hold around a fifth. Sequences were obtained from PBMCs or a T cell subset sorted from them (not recorded which). The receptors come from a man between 18 and 35 years old who had mild COVID-19 (a few samples of this study predate the infection). Cell type and time point are not known.

In this sample, this clonotype turned up a few times. The chain couples TRBV6-4 to TRBJ2-7; no reliable D call. The CDR3 length is 9 residues. Germline V gene lookup returns CDR1 MRHNA and CDR2 SNTAGT. The V end was cut by 7 bases, the J end by 7 bases, with 5 bases between. The chain's CDR3 is CASTQEQYF. Here the CDR3 DNA reads TGTGCCAGCACCCAGGAGCAGTACTTC.

This clonotype was picked up a small number of times. CDR3 DNA sequence: TGTGCCACCAGCAGATTGGGACTTTACGGGGACATTCAGTACTTC. This translates into CATSRLGLYGDIQYF. The chain uses TRBV15 and TRBJ2-4; weak D call: TRBD2 (6 bases). The V gene's germline CDR1 is LNHNV and CDR2 YYDKDF (reference sequence). V lost 2 bases to trimming and J lost 8 bases, with 16 bases between them. The CDR3 sequence is 15 residues long.

In its sample, this clonotype was seen a few times. The chain combines TRBV20-1 with TRBJ2-4; D not resolved. V lost 6 bases and J 0 bases, leaving 12 bases between the germline ends. Per the germline V gene, CDR1 is DFQATT and CDR2 is SNEGSKA (reference sequence). This CDR3 region has 14 residues. This CDR3 is CSAMTGLAKNIQYF. CDR3 sequence (DNA): TGCAGTGCGATGACTGGTCTAGCCAAAAACATTCAGTACTTC.

This clonotype came up a few times. The chain carries TRBV20-1 and TRBJ2-1; D unresolved. Germline assignment: CDR1 DFQATT and CDR2 SNEGSKA (reference sequence). The CDR3 is 14 residues long. Trimming cost V 1 base and J 0 bases, with 7 bases left between them. The CDR3 region is CSARGSSSYNEQFF. The CDR3 bases are TGCAGTGCTAGAGGTTCGAGCTCCTACAATGAGCAGTTCTTC.

This clonotype was detected only a few times. The chain joins TRBV12-3 or TRBV12-4 to TRBJ2-3, with D perhaps TRBD2 (5 bases). This CDR3 region has 16 residues. Between the trimmed V and J ends, which lost 3 bases and 4 bases, there was a span of 17 bases. The CDR3 sequence: CASSFSLEDGSDTQYF. The CDR3 DNA follows: TGTGCCAGCAGTTTTTCCCTGGAGGACGGGTCAGATACGCAGTATTTT.

This clonotype has more than one count but fewer than ten. This chain connects TRBV2 to TRBJ1-4; D is possibly TRBD1 (5 bases). The CDR3 contains 16 residues. V was shortened by 0 bases and J by 8 bases, with 16 bases between the two germline ends. The V gene's germline CDR1 is SNHLY and CDR2 FYNNEI. Written as DNA, the CDR3 is TGTGCCAGCAGTGAAGCACAGGCAGGGCCCCTGGAAAAACTGTTTTTT. Protein: CASSEAQAGPLEKLFF. Full variable domain (remainder filled in from reference TRBV2 and TRBJ1-4): EPEVTQTPSHQVTQMGQEVILRCVPISNHLYFYWYRQILGQKVEFLVSFYNNEISEKSEIFDDQFSVERPDGSNFTLKIRSTKLEDSAMYFCASSEAQAGPLEKLFFGSGTQLSVL.

This clonotype was observed a handful of times. V and J are TRBV9 and TRBJ2-7; 10 bases are a match to TRBD1. The CDR3 sequence is 15 residues long. Germline loops: CDR1 SGDLS, CDR2 YYNGEE. The trim removed 2 bases at V and 6 bases at J, leaving 8 bases unmatched. The CDR3 here is CASSVDGTGEFEQYF. In DNA, the CDR3 is TGTGCCAGCAGCGTCGACGGGACAGGGGAATTCGAGCAGTACTTC.

This sequence joins TRBV7-9 and TRBJ1-4, with 7 positions matching TRBD1. The CDR3 totals 15 residues. J was trimmed by 6 bases and V by 5 bases; bases with no gene match: 9. The V gene's germline CDR1 is SEHNR and CDR2 FQNEAQ (reference sequence). The chain's CDR3 is CASSLMTGKDEKLFF. DNA of the CDR3: TGTGCCAGCAGCCTCATGACAGGGAAGGATGAAAAACTGTTTTTT.

This clonotype was found a few times. The V gene is TRBV7-9, the J gene TRBJ2-3; D might be TRBD1 (6 bases). Germline CDR1 and CDR2: SEHNR and FQNEAQ (reference sequence). V shed 4 bases and J shed 3 bases, with 14 bases lying between them. The CDR3 spans 15 residues. This CDR3 reads CASSSRGSRTDTQYF. CDR3 DNA sequence: TGTGCCAGCAGCTCTAGGGGGAGTCGGACAGATACGCAGTATTTT. Based on the CDR3 plus reference TRBV7-9 and TRBJ2-3, the full variable domain is DTGVSQNPRHKITKRGQNVTFRCDPISEHNRLYWYRQTLGQGPEFLTYFQNEAQLEKSRLLSDRFSAERPKGSFSTLEIQRTEQGDSAMYLCASSSRGSRTDTQYFGPGTRLTVL.

This clonotype has a handful of counts. The chain links TRBV7-2 to TRBJ2-5, with 15 bases that match TRBD2. This CDR3 comprises 17 residues. In germline, CDR1 is SGHTA, CDR2 FQGNSA. V lost 4 bases, J lost 2 bases, and 5 bases stayed unmatched. CDR3 DNA sequence: TGTGCCAGCAGCTGGGGACTAGCGGGGGGTCGGCAAGAGACCCAGTACTTC. Translating gives CASSWGLAGGRQETQYF.

The chain links TRBV13 to TRBJ2-5, with TRBD2 matching over 7 bases. The CDR3 loop spans 15 amino acids. From germline, CDR1 is PRHDT and CDR2 FYEKMQ (reference sequence). Trimming cost V 5 bases and J 1 base; bases outside gene matches: 7. CDR3 DNA: TGTGCCAGCAGCCCTCGCGGGGGAGGCCAAGAGACCCAGTACTTC. The encoded protein is CASSPRGGGQETQYF.

The rearrangement joins TRBV20-1 to TRBJ2-3; D is possibly TRBD1 or TRBD2 (5 bases each). V shed 3 bases and J shed 2 bases, with 21 bases lying between them. This CDR3 comprises 17 residues. Per the germline V gene, CDR1 is DFQATT and CDR2 is SNEGSKA (reference sequence). CDR3 residues: CSASPNPGPLFTDTQYF. CDR3 coding DNA: TGCAGTGCTAGTCCGAATCCGGGACCCCTTTTCACAGATACGCAGTATTTT.

This clonotype was observed a few times. This chain connects TRBV4-3 to TRBJ1-2, with D perhaps TRBD1 (6 bases). Germline V gene data show CDR1 as LGHNA and CDR2 as YSLEER. This CDR3 has 19 amino acids. V dropped 0 bases and J dropped 5 bases, with 25 bases sitting between them. CDR3 residues: CASSQEITRNRDRIYGYTF. The CDR3 DNA sequence: TGCGCCAGCAGCCAAGAAATAACGCGGAACAGGGACCGAATATATGGCTACACCTTC.

This clonotype was seen more than once but under ten times. The chain joins TRBV25-1 to TRBJ1-4; no clear D. Trimming removed 0 bases from V and 14 bases from J, with 10 bases in between. Germline V gene lookup returns CDR1 MGHDK and CDR2 SYGVNS. This CDR3 has 12 residues. The CDR3 bases are TGTGCCAGCAGTGAATATGGCATACAGCTGTTTTTT. Residues: CASSEYGIQLFF.

This clonotype turned up a few times. V gene TRBV6-5 combines with J gene TRBJ1-3, with D unclear. Trimming cost V 0 bases and J 0 bases, with 12 bases left between them. Per the germline V gene, CDR1 is MNHEY and CDR2 is SVGAGI. The CDR3 is made up of 17 amino acids. DNA for the CDR3: TGTGCCAGCAGTTACTCGAGTAGGTTTGGCTCTGGAAACACCATATATTTT. Amino acids: CASSYSSRFGSGNTIYF.

This clonotype has only a few counts. The CDR3 DNA sequence: TGCGCCAGCAGAAAGGGCCGGGGTGCCCTCAATGAGCAGTTCTTC. Its translation is CASRKGRGALNEQFF. The chain is built from TRBV5-1 and TRBJ2-1, with a weak D call TRBD2 (5 bases). Trimming pared 5 bases from V and 6 bases from J, leaving 18 bases between. Germline V gives CDR1 SGHRS, CDR2 YFSETQ. This CDR3 region has 15 residues.

J is TRBJ1-5 and V is TRBV20-1; TRBD1 matches 8 bases. Germline CDR1 is DFQATT and CDR2 is SNEGSKA (reference sequence). Trimming removed 6 bases from V and 5 bases from J; junction bases left unmatched: 12. The CDR3 consists of 15 residues. CDR3 in amino acids: CSAPRQGIPHQPQHF. The CDR3 coding sequence is TGCAGTGCGCCTAGACAGGGGATTCCGCATCAGCCCCAGCATTTT.

The chain employs TRBV7-2 and TRBJ2-1; TRBD2 aligns across 9 bases. J was trimmed by 7 bases and V by 5 bases; bases with no gene match: 12. CDR1 SGHTA and CDR2 FQGNSA come from the germline V gene. The CDR3 sequence is 16 residues long. CDR3 bases: TGTGCCAGCAGCCCGTACCACGGCGGGGGGGCAAATGAGCAGTTCTTC. It translates to CASSPYHGGGANEQFF.

This clonotype was found a few times. The rearrangement joins TRBV7-9 to TRBJ2-5; the D gene is possibly TRBD2 (6 bases). V lost 3 bases, J lost 5 bases, and 13 bases lay in between. CDR1 SEHNR and CDR2 FQNEAQ come from the germline V gene (reference sequence). CDR3 length: 14 amino acids. The CDR3 coding sequence is TGTGCCAGCAGCTTTGGGGGGTCGACGGAGACCCAGTACTTC. Translation: CASSFGGSTETQYF.

This clonotype was detected only a few times. The chain links TRBV10-2 to TRBJ1-5, with 7 bases that match TRBD1. The CDR3 is made up of 17 amino acids. Germline assignment: CDR1 WSHSY and CDR2 SAAADI. Germline trimming cut 3 bases from V and 4 bases from J; bases unmatched to any gene: 12. The CDR3 protein is CASSDLRDREFNQPQHF. CDR3 in DNA: TGCGCCAGCAGTGACCTCCGGGACAGAGAATTTAATCAGCCCCAGCATTTT.

This clonotype was observed a few times. V is TRBV7-9 and J is TRBJ1-1; D uncertain. Trimming pared 8 bases from V and 6 bases from J, leaving 16 bases between. The CDR3 has 13 amino acids. The germline CDR1 and CDR2 sequences are SEHNR and FQNEAQ (reference sequence). CDR3 nucleotides: TGTGCCAGCCTGCTAGGGCAGGCGGCTGAAGCTTTCTTT. It specifies CASLLGQAAEAFF.

The chain has TRBV20-1 and TRBJ2-5; D might be TRBD2 (5 bases). The CDR3 runs to 14 residues. V was pared by 1 base and J by 5 bases, with 14 bases between. CDR1 is DFQATT, CDR2 SNEGSKA, per germline (reference sequence). The DNA for the CDR3 is TGCAGTGCTAGAGTCAGCGCAGCGGTTGAGACCCAGTACTTC. It yields the protein CSARVSAAVETQYF.

V is TRBV4-1 and J is TRBJ1-2, with D possibly TRBD1 on 6 matching bases. Trimming removed 0 bases at V and 2 bases at J, with 10 bases between. The germline gives CDR1 MGHRA, CDR2 YSYEKL. CDR3 length: 15 residues. CDR3 in amino acids: CASSQDGGQNYGYTF. In DNA form, the CDR3 reads TGCGCCAGCAGCCAAGACGGTGGACAGAACTATGGCTACACCTTC.

This clonotype was seen ten or more times. The chain combines TRBV24-1 with TRBJ2-1; D might be TRBD2 (6 bases). CDR1 KGHDR and CDR2 SFDVKD come from the germline V gene. V lost 7 bases to trimming and J lost 5 bases, with 20 bases between them. There are 16 residues in the CDR3. CDR3 protein: CATRDPGLNTDNEQFF. Written as DNA, the CDR3 is TGTGCCACCAGAGATCCAGGACTAAATACCGACAATGAGCAGTTCTTC.

This clonotype showed up just a few times. The V gene is TRBV5-1, the J gene TRBJ1-1; TRBD1 agrees at 10 bases. Germline loops: CDR1 SGHRS, CDR2 YFSETQ. The CDR3 is 15 amino acids. V shed 7 bases, J shed 5 bases, and the junction held 11 bases outside the gene matches. CDR3 nucleotides: TGCGCCAGCGCCCCATACCCGGGACAGGGGACTGAAGCTTTCTTT. Translated, it gives CASAPYPGQGTEAFF.

This clonotype has more than one count but fewer than ten. The J gene is TRBJ2-3, the V gene TRBV6-1; D is tentatively TRBD1 or TRBD2 (5 bases each). Deletions cut 1 base from V and 4 bases from J, with 12 bases between. The CDR3 has 15 residues. The germline V gene encodes CDR1 MNHNS and CDR2 SASEGT. DNA for the CDR3: TGTGCCAGCAGTGAAGAGACCCTGGGGGCAGATACGCAGTATTTT. Its protein product is CASSEETLGADTQYF.

V and J are TRBV7-8 and TRBJ1-2, with 7 bases that match TRBD1. Germline assignment: CDR1 SGHVS and CDR2 FQNEAQ. V was clipped by 2 bases and J by 6 bases; unmatched bases: 6. CDR3 length: 14 residues. The CDR3 DNA follows: TGTGCCAGCAGCTTATTAACAGGGGTGAATGGCTACACCTTC. Translating it yields CASSLLTGVNGYTF.

This clonotype was counted a few times. The gene calls are TRBV19 and TRBJ2-7, with D hard to call. The CDR3 consists of 12 residues. V lost 10 bases and J 0 bases, leaving 10 bases between the germline ends. The V gene's germline CDR1 is LNHDA and CDR2 SQIVND (reference sequence). The CDR3 DNA sequence: TGTGCCACCACGGGCCTCTCCTACGAGCAGTACTTC. Translation gives CATTGLSYEQYF. The complete variable domain, with remaining parts taken from reference TRBV19 and TRBJ2-7, reads DGGITQSPKYLFRKEGQNVTLSCEQNLNHDAMYWYRQDPGQGLRLIYYSQIVNDFQKGDIAEGYSVSREKKESFPLTVTSAQKNPTAFYLCATTGLSYEQYFGPGTRLTVT.

The gene calls are TRBV4-2 and TRBJ2-2; no reliable D call. This CDR3 is built from 14 residues. CDR1 and CDR2 from the germline V gene are LGHNA and YNFKEQ. V lost 1 base and J lost 2, with 5 bases in between. CDR3 bases: TGTGCCAGCAGCCAAGTTCCTAACACCGGGGAGCTGTTTTTT. Protein product: CASSQVPNTGELFF.

The V and J genes are TRBV7-2 and TRBJ1-6; D is undetermined. Germline values: CDR1 SGHTA, CDR2 FQGNSA. The CDR3 contains 14 residues. V dropped 1 base and J dropped 9 bases, with 10 bases sitting between them. The CDR3 DNA reads TGTGCCAGCAGCTTAGTCCAGTCCCCTTCACCCCTCCACTTT. It encodes CASSLVQSPSPLHF.